This T cell receptor (beta chain) was recorded in a study of T cell changes during pregnancy in multiple sclerosis. Profiling relied on immunoSEQ multiplex PCR, and the TCRdb table lists in-frame clones only, not all of them. The sample consists of tens of thousands of clones, approximately 92% of them appearing once. The CDR3 totals 13 residues. Germline assignment: CDR1 LNHDA and CDR2 SQIVND (reference sequence). The ends lost 4 bases at V and 6 bases at J; junction bases unmatched: 2. The V gene is TRBV19, the J gene TRBJ1-5; 8 bases line up with TRBD1. Source: CD4+ T cells from peripheral blood mononuclear cells, taken in the first trimester of pregnancy. The TCR was taken from a female donor with multiple sclerosis, enrolled in a pregnancy study. The CDR3: CASSTTGVQPQHF. In DNA, the CDR3 is TGTGCCAGTAGTACGACAGGGGTTCAGCCCCAGCATTTT.